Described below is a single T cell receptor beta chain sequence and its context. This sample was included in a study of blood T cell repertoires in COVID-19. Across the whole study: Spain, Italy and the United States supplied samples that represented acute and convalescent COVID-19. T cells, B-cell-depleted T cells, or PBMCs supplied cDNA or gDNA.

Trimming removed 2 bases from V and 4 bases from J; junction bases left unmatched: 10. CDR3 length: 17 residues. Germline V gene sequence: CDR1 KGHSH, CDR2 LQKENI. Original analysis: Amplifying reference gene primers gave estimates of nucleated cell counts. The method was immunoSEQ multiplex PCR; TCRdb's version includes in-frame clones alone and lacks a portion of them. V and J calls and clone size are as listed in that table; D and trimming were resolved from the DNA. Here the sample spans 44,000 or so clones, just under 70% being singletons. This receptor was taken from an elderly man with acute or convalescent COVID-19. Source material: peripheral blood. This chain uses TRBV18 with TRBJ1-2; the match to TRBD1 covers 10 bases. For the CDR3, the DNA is TGTGCCAGCTCACCAGTGACAGGGGGCGCAAGGGGCTATGGCTACACCTTC. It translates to CASSPVTGGARGYGYTF.